These 21 T cell receptor delta chains came from one sample sequenced in a study of γδ T cells in repeated Plasmodium falciparum infection. Bulk repertoires came from Vgamma9/Vdelta2+ or Vdelta2-negative gammadelta T cells flow-sorted from PBMC. With CATT, TCRdb re-called clones from the multiplex PCR reads. The data show tens of thousands of delta-chain clones, 0.85% to 1% seen once. The sequenced sample was gamma-delta T cells from blood. These receptors were obtained from a pool of human donors (malaria-infected and uninfected, not separated).

In regard to this clone: This likely traces to a read error, being one base from a far larger clone. The sample has other DNA sequences that encode this CDR3 too. The V gene corresponds to TRDV1; no J gene was called; TRDD3 is the table's D call and was not checked against the DNA. Per the germline V gene, CDR1 is TSWWSYY and CDR2 is QGS. CDR3 size: 18 residues. The CDR3 protein is CALGIQLGDTLHPPKLIF. The CDR3 DNA reads TGTGCTCTTGGGATCCAGCTGGGGGATACGCTTCATCCACCGAAACTAATCTTT.

About this clone itself: A read error likely explains why the TCRdb protein, taken from a much larger clone, differs from this DNA's translation at residue 15; the protein shown is translated from the DNA. This chain joins TRDV1 and TRDJ1; no definite D call. The CDR3 extends over 19 amino acids. Germline-derived CDR1 and CDR2 are TSWWSYY and QGS. The CDR3 DNA sequence: TGTGCTCTTGTGCAACCCCTCGGACGTTTCCCCAATTACACCGAAAAACTCATCTTT. Protein product: CALVQPLGRFPNYTEKLIF.

In the case of this clone: TCRdb shows a much larger clone's protein in place of this DNA's translation, and the two differ at residue 12, likely through a read error; the protein shown is translated from the DNA. The CDR3 is CACDTLRTGGYRTWDTRQMFF. The CDR3, as DNA: TGTGCCTGTGACACCTTGCGTACTGGGGGATACAGGACCTGGGACACCCGACAGATGTTTTTC. The chain recombines TRDV2 with TRDJ3; TRDD3 matches 12 bases. Here the J gene was assigned by germline matching of the DNA, as TCRdb has none. Germline lookup yields CDR1 GEAIGNYY and CDR2 EKD. CDR3 length: 21 amino acids. The ends lost 0 bases at V and 2 bases at J; junction bases unmatched: 10.

On this clone itself: The protein recorded in TCRdb matches a much larger clone and deviates from this DNA's translation at residue 9, suggesting a read error; the protein here is obtained by translating the DNA. This chain joins TRDV1 and TRDJ1; 8 nucleotides agree with TRDD3. CDR3 length: 21 amino acids. Germline V CDR1 and CDR2: TSWWSYY, QGS. Trimming cost V 4 bases and J 0 bases; bases outside gene matches: 22. CDR3 amino acids: CALGVPLPAYWGYLNTDKLIF. CDR3 nucleotides: TGTGCTCTTGGGGTCCCTCTTCCTGCGTACTGGGGATACCTGAACACCGATAAACTCATCTTT.

In this sample, this clone turned up a few times. A read error likely explains why the TCRdb protein, taken from a much larger clone, differs from this DNA's translation at residue 12; the protein shown is translated from the DNA. The V and J genes are TRDV1 and TRDJ1; 9 bases map to TRDD2. Because TCRdb records no J gene, it was assigned here through a match of the DNA to germline. V dropped 7 bases and J dropped 2; count of bases not matched to a gene: 17. Germline loops: CDR1 TSWWSYY, CDR2 QGS. The CDR3 length is 18 residues. The CDR3 DNA follows: TGTGCTCTTGAGCCTTCCTACGATAAGTGGGGGGTAACCGATAAACTCATCTTT. Protein product: CALEPSYDKWGVTDKLIF.

On this clone itself: A read error is likely here: a far larger clone is one base away. The J gene has no call, while the V gene is TRDV2; the table's D call, TRDD3, has no DNA check behind it. The CDR3 extends over 22 amino acids. The V gene's germline CDR1 is GEAIGNYY and CDR2 EKD. The CDR3 sequence is CACDTVSSSGSTGGKYTDKLIF. CDR3 in DNA: TGTGCCTGTGACACGGTATCTTCGAGTGGCAGTACTGGGGGAAAGTACACCGATAAGCTCATCTTT.

As to this clone: It differs at one base from a far larger clone, so likely a read error. This sample also contains other DNA sequences that code for the same CDR3. DNA of the CDR3: TGTGCCTGTGTCAGTACCGGGGGAGCGTACACCGATAAACTCATCTTT. This codes for CACVSTGGAYTDKLIF. The rearrangement uses TRDV2 and TRDJ1; tentative D call: TRDD3 (6 bases). Trimming removed 5 bases at V and 0 bases at J, with 18 bases between. The CDR3 sequence is 16 residues long. Germline V lookup: CDR1 GEAIGNYY, CDR2 EKD.

About this clone itself: This DNA's translation differs at residue 3 from TCRdb's protein, which comes from a much larger clone; a read error is likely, and the protein shown is translated from the DNA. The chain joins TRDV2 to TRDJ3; 10 positions match TRDD3. The J gene is not listed in TCRdb, so it was assigned here from a DNA match to germline. The germline gives CDR1 GEAIGNYY, CDR2 EKD. The CDR3 contains 20 residues. This chain's CDR3 is CARDSTGGSRSSWDTRQMFF. The CDR3 DNA follows: TGTGCCCGTGACAGTACTGGGGGATCTAGGAGCTCCTGGGACACCCGACAGATGTTTTTC.

Notes on this clone: A far larger clone is one base from this, pointing to a likely read error. The sample has other DNA sequences that encode this CDR3 too. The chain recombines TRDV2 with TRDJ1; TRDD3 matches 12 bases. The CDR3 runs to 18 residues. Trimming removed 0 bases from V and 3 bases from J; junction bases left unmatched: 10. Germline values: CDR1 GEAIGNYY, CDR2 EKD. CDR3 nucleotide sequence: TGTGCCTGTGACACCGGGAAGTTGCTGGGGGATACGCCCGATAAACTCATCTTT. It is translated as CACDTGKLLGDTPDKLIF.

A few counts support this clone. TCRdb's entry gives the protein of a much larger clone, which mismatches this DNA's translation at residue 7, likely from a read error; the protein reported here is translated from the DNA. V and J are TRDV2 and TRDJ3; 7 bases are a match to TRDD3. The J gene is not listed in TCRdb, so it was assigned here from a DNA match to germline. Germline V lookup: CDR1 GEAIGNYY, CDR2 EKD. J was trimmed by 0 bases and V by 0 bases; bases with no gene match: 13. The CDR3 covers 21 residues. The DNA for the CDR3 is TGTGCCTGTGACACCGCATCCTCCCTGGGGGCTAGCTCCTGGGACACCCGACAGATGTTTTTC. Its translation is CACDTASSLGASSWDTRQMFF.

On this clone itself: The TCRdb record carries a much larger clone's protein, which differs from this DNA's translation at residue 6; a read error is the likely cause, and the protein listed here is the DNA translation. This rearrangement joins TRDV1 to TRDJ1, with a weak D call TRDD3 (6 bases). The J gene is absent in TCRdb and was assigned here via DNA matching to germline. CDR3 length: 23 amino acids. CDR1 is TSWWSYY and CDR2 is QGS in the germline V gene. Trimming took off 3 bases at V and 10 bases at J, with 45 bases between the two ends. CDR3 in amino acids: CALGDPTFNGIRNGWGPTGGLIF. The DNA of the CDR3 is TGTGCTCTTGGGGACCCGACCTTCAACGGCATACGAAACGGCTGGGGCCCGACCGGGGGACTCATCTTT.

This clone has ten or more counts. A read error may explain this, as a much larger clone is one base away. Within the sample, other DNA sequences also encode this same CDR3. The chain combines TRDV1 with TRDJ1; 8 nucleotides agree with TRDD3. This CDR3 region has 20 residues. The germline V gene has CDR1 TSWWSYY and CDR2 QGS. The CDR3 DNA is TGTGCCCTTGGCCTTGAAGTCGGGTACTGGGGGTTAACCTACACCGATAAACTCATCTTT. Translating gives CALGLEVGYWGLTYTDKLIF.

With respect to this clone: TCRdb's listed protein matches a much larger clone and diverges from this DNA's translation at residue 4, likely through a read error; the protein shown comes from the DNA. The gene calls are TRDV2 and TRDJ1, with D perhaps matching TRDD3 (5 bases). The J gene is absent in TCRdb and was assigned here via DNA matching to germline. The CDR3 loop spans 16 amino acids. The germline V gene has CDR1 GEAIGNYY and CDR2 EKD. The CDR3 spells CACVTVSRTGDDKLIF. The CDR3 region has the DNA TGTGCCTGTGTCACCGTATCCCGTACTGGAGACGATAAACTCATCTTT.

The table lists this clone with a few counts. TCRdb assigns this DNA the protein of a much larger clone, which departs from its translation at residue 4; this likely reflects a read error, and the protein shown comes from translating the DNA. The gene calls are TRDV2 and TRDJ1; D is ambiguous. Because TCRdb records no J gene, it was assigned here through a match of the DNA to germline. This CDR3 has 18 amino acids. Deletions cut 5 bases from V and 0 bases from J, with 24 bases between. Germline V gives CDR1 GEAIGNYY, CDR2 EKD. The CDR3 nucleotides read TGTGCCTGTGGCGTCGTCGGGGCCCTCAGATTCAACACCGATAAACTCATCTTT. Its translation is CACGVVGALRFNTDKLIF.

The sample holds a few counts of this clone. The protein in TCRdb stems from a much larger clone and differs at residue 15 from this DNA's translation, likely a read error; here the protein is translated from the DNA. The CDR3 bases are TGTGCCTGTTTTCCACTTGAGAATGGGGGATCAGTCACCGATGAACTCATCTTT. It yields the protein CACFPLENGGSVTDELIF. J is TRDJ1 and V is TRDV2, with 8 bases fitting TRDD3. No J gene is reported in TCRdb; it was inferred here by comparing the DNA with germline. CDR3 length: 18 residues. Looked up from germline, CDR1 is GEAIGNYY and CDR2 is EKD.

This clone has only a few counts. This DNA translates differently at residue 12 from the TCRdb protein, which is that of a much larger clone; a read error is likely, and the protein shown is the DNA's own translation. The genes are TRDV2 and TRDJ1; the D gene is possibly TRDD3 (5 bases). TCRdb is silent on the J gene; assignment here came from matching the DNA to germline. The germline gives CDR1 GEAIGNYY, CDR2 EKD. The CDR3 is 15 amino acids. The CDR3 sequence is CACDTLRIKSDELIF. CDR3 sequence (DNA): TGTGCCTGTGACACGCTTCGGATAAAGTCCGATGAACTCATCTTT.

This clone was counted a few times. This DNA's translation differs at residue 14 from TCRdb's protein, which comes from a much larger clone; a read error is likely, and the protein shown is translated from the DNA. The chain is built from TRDV1 and TRDJ1; D uncertain. This CDR3 is built from 16 residues. CDR1 is TSWWSYY, CDR2 QGS, per germline. CDR3 sequence (DNA): TGTGCTCTTGGGGAAGCGGAGACGGCTGACACCGATAAACCCATCTTT. Residues: CALGEAETADTDKPIF.

This clone was found a few times. A read error is likely here: a far larger clone is one base away. Other DNA sequences in the sample encode the same CDR3. This sequence joins TRDV1 and TRDJ1; possible D gene TRDD2, 6 bases. CDR3 length: 19 residues. CDR1 and CDR2 from the germline V gene are TSWWSYY and QGS. Trimming stripped 3 bases from V and 2 bases from J, with 25 bases between. The CDR3 DNA is TGTGCTCTTGGGGATCCCGGCCTTCCGGATAGGTCGTATACCGATAAACTCATCTTT. Protein sequence: CALGDPGLPDRSYTDKLIF.

Comments on this clone: TCRdb's protein for this DNA is that of a much larger clone and differs from the translation at residue 11, likely a read error; the protein shown is the DNA translation. This chain connects TRDV1 to TRDJ1, with D possibly being TRDD3 (5 bases). Because TCRdb records no J gene, it was assigned here through a match of the DNA to germline. V was trimmed by 4 bases and J by 0 bases, leaving 24 bases between them. The germline CDR1 and CDR2 sequences are TSWWSYY and QGS. This CDR3 is built from 19 residues. The CDR3 loop reads CALGGLSRSGVLYTDKLIF. Written as DNA, the CDR3 is TGTGCTCTTGGGGGACTCTCGAGGTCGGGGGTCCTGTACACCGATAAACTCATCTTT.

This clone was detected only a few times. This probably arose from a read error, given a far larger clone one base away. Within the sample, other DNA sequences also encode this same CDR3. This chain's CDR3 is CACDTDEGSQSTGGAYTDKLIF. For the CDR3, the DNA is TGTGCCTGTGACACCGACGAAGGAAGTCAGAGTACTGGGGGGGCCTACACCGATAAGCTCATCTTT. No call exists for the J gene, whereas the V gene is TRDV2; the table's D call, TRDD3, has no DNA check behind it. The CDR3 consists of 22 residues. Per the germline V gene, CDR1 is GEAIGNYY and CDR2 is EKD.

This clone was found a few times. A far larger clone is one base from this, pointing to a likely read error. Other DNA sequences in this specimen translate into the identical CDR3. CDR3 nucleotide sequence: TGTGCTCTCGGGGATCCCCCTTCCTCCTGGGGGATACACACTTCGTACACCGATAAACTCATCTTT. It is translated as CALGDPPSSWGIHTSYTDKLIF. The chain has TRDV1 and TRDJ1, with 11 bases identical to TRDD3. TCRdb does not report a J gene; here it was assigned by matching the DNA to germline references. Germline CDR1 and CDR2: TSWWSYY and QGS. CDR3 size: 22 residues.